The 12 T cell receptor beta chains listed next were all sequenced from one sample in a study of blood T cell repertoires in COVID-19. Libraries were prepared by immunoSEQ multiplex PCR; TCRdb keeps only in-frame clonotypes and omits some of them. The data contain some 210,000 clones, 80% of them singletons. The specimen was PBMCs or T cells enriched from blood (not recorded which). Source of these receptors: a man aged 25 to 40 with acute COVID-19.

This clone was counted once. V usage is TRBV9 and J usage is TRBJ2-3, with 9 positions matching TRBD1. Germline V gives CDR1 SGDLS, CDR2 YYNGEE. The trim removed 4 bases at V and 3 bases at J, leaving 9 bases unmatched. The CDR3 sequence is 16 residues long. Here the CDR3 DNA reads TGTGCCAGCAGCCAAGATCCGGGACAGGGAACAGATACGCAGTATTTT. Amino acid sequence: CASSQDPGQGTDTQYF. The entire variable domain, with the rest obtained from reference TRBV9 and TRBJ2-3, is as follows: DSGVTQTPKHLITATGQRVTLRCSPRSGDLSVYWYQQSLDQGLQFLIQYYNGEERAKGNILERFSAQQFPDLHSELNLSSLELGDSALYFCASSQDPGQGTDTQYFGPGTRLTVL.

The chain links TRBV9 to TRBJ1-2, with 7 bases aligning to TRBD1. The CDR3 runs 14 residues. V shed 5 bases, J shed 4 bases, and the junction held 8 bases outside the gene matches. Germline CDR1 and CDR2: SGDLS and YYNGEE. The CDR3 protein is CASRAPGQIYGYTF. DNA of the CDR3: TGTGCCAGCAGGGCCCCGGGACAGATCTATGGCTACACCTTC.

The chain combines TRBV19 with TRBJ1-5, with a weak D call TRBD1 (5 bases). Trimming removed 7 bases at V and 6 bases at J, with 10 bases between. The germline V gene encodes CDR1 LNHDA and CDR2 SQIVND (reference sequence). The CDR3 is 12 residues long. CDR3 region: CASTVGVQPQHF. The CDR3 nucleotides read TGTGCCAGTACCGTAGGGGTTCAGCCCCAGCATTTT. Filled out from reference TRBV19 and TRBJ1-5, the complete variable domain reads DGGITQSPKYLFRKEGQNVTLSCEQNLNHDAMYWYRQDPGQGLRLIYYSQIVNDFQKGDIAEGYSVSREKKESFPLTVTSAQKNPTAFYLCASTVGVQPQHFGDGTRLSIL.

Only one count was recorded for this clone. The chain uses TRBV5-5 and TRBJ1-3; D gene unclear. Germline V gives CDR1 SGHKS, CDR2 YYEKEE (reference sequence). The length of the CDR3 is 12 residues. The V and J ends lost 0 bases and 4 bases respectively, with 2 bases between them. CDR3 residues: CASSLAGNTIYF. The DNA for the CDR3 is TGTGCCAGCAGCTTGGCGGGAAACACCATATATTTT. Full variable domain (missing parts from reference TRBV5-5 and TRBJ1-3): DAGVTQSPTHLIKTRGQQVTLRCSPISGHKSVSWYQQVLGQGPQFIFQYYEKEERGRGNFPDRFSARQFPNYSSELNVNALLLGDSALYLCASSLAGNTIYFGEGSWLTVV.

This clone turned up a few times. CDR3 region: CASSSPLRDRYGYTF. CDR3 DNA: TGTGCCAGCAGCTCGCCCCTCCGGGACAGATATGGCTACACCTTC. The rearrangement links TRBV5-4 to TRBJ1-2; 7 positions agree with TRBD1. V lost 3 bases to trimming and J lost 5 bases; unmatched junction nucleotides: 10. Germline CDR1 reads SGHNT; CDR2 reads YYREEE (reference sequence). The CDR3 is 15 residues long.

The genes are TRBV7-2 and TRBJ2-3; possible D gene TRBD2, 6 bases. Germline V gives CDR1 SGHTA, CDR2 FQGNSA. The CDR3 spans 14 residues. The V gene lost 3 bases and the J gene lost 5 bases, with 12 bases spanning the gap. CDR3 nucleotide sequence: TGTGCCAGCAGCTTTAAGCGGGCGGGAGATACGCAGTATTTT. Translating gives CASSFKRAGDTQYF.

The chain has TRBV14 and TRBJ1-6; 10 bases are a match to TRBD1. V gave up 3 bases and J gave up 9 bases; unmatched junction bases: 2. In germline, CDR1 is SGHDN, CDR2 FVKESK. The CDR3 runs 14 residues. This chain's CDR3 is CASSQDRGGSPLHF. In DNA, the CDR3 is TGTGCCAGCAGCCAGGACAGGGGGGGTTCACCCCTCCACTTT. Together with reference TRBV14 and TRBJ1-6, the CDR3 gives the full variable domain: EAGVTQFPSHSVIEKGQTVTLRCDPISGHDNLYWYRRVMGKEIKFLLHFVKESKQDESGMPNNRFLAERTGGTYSTLKVQPAELEDSGVYFCASSQDRGGSPLHFGNGTRLTVT.

The rearrangement uses TRBV2 and TRBJ1-2, with 7 nucleotides matching TRBD1. V shed 8 bases, J shed 7 bases, and the junction held 19 bases outside the gene matches. From germline, CDR1 is SNHLY and CDR2 FYNNEI. The CDR3 consists of 16 residues. The CDR3 DNA sequence: TGTGCCAGCCTACCTAGGGGGGCCAGGGGGGACTCTGGCTACACCTTC. Protein sequence: CASLPRGARGDSGYTF.

The V gene is TRBV28, the J gene TRBJ2-3, with 8 bases aligning to TRBD2. The V segment lost 4 bases and the J segment 1 base; nucleotides outside the gene matches: 4. Germline CDR1 is MDHEN and CDR2 is SYDVKM. The CDR3 loop spans 15 amino acids. CDR3 protein: CASSSPGGGTDTQYF. Written as DNA, the CDR3 is TGTGCCAGCAGTTCCCCGGGGGGGGGCACAGATACGCAGTATTTT.

V gene TRBV30 combines with J gene TRBJ1-5; D remains ambiguous. This CDR3 contains 13 residues. V was trimmed by 7 bases and J by 1 base, leaving 11 bases between them. Germline assignment: CDR1 GTSNPN and CDR2 SVGIG (reference sequence). CDR3 DNA sequence: TGTGCCTCCAGTTTAGCGAGCAATCAGCCCCAGCATTTT. It yields the protein CASSLASNQPQHF.

The genes are TRBV19 and TRBJ2-7; D is perhaps TRBD2 (6 bases). The CDR3 is 13 residues long. The germline V and J ends were trimmed by 4 bases and 3 bases, with 10 bases remaining between them. CDR1 is LNHDA and CDR2 is SQIVND in the germline V gene (reference sequence). The CDR3 DNA is TGTGCCAGTAGTAGCCGGGGGTTCTACGAGCAGTACTTC. Translation gives CASSSRGFYEQYF.

V and J are TRBV10-2 and TRBJ2-3; 8 bases align to TRBD2. The CDR3 totals 14 residues. Germline V CDR1 and CDR2: WSHSY, SAAADI. Unmatched junction bases numbered 6, after V lost 4 bases and J lost 6 bases. CDR3 nucleotides: TGCGCCAGCAGTGTAACTAGCGGATTGGATACGCAGTATTTT. This sequence encodes CASSVTSGLDTQYF.